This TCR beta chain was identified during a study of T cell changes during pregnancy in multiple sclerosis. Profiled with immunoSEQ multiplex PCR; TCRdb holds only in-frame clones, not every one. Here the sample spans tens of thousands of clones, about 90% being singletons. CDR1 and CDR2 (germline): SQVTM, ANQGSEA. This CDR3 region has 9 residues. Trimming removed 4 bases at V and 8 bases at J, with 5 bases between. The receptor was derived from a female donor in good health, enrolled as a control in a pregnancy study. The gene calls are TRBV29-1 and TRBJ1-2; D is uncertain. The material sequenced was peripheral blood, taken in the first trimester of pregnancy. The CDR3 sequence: CSVVPGYTF. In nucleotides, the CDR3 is TGCAGCGTTGTTCCGGGCTACACCTTC. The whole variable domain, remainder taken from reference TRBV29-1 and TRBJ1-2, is SAVISQKPSRDICQRGTSLTIQCQVDSQVTMMFWYRQQPGQSLTLIATANQGSEATYESGFVIDKFPISRPNLTFSTLTVSNMSPEDSSIYLCSVVPGYTFGSGTRLTVV.